Below, 11 T cell receptor beta chains from the same sample are listed, as sequenced in a study of human T cells and chemical hapten exposure. TCRdb itself ran the RACE reads through MiXCR, one entry per CDR3 protein. The data contain 40,000 or so distinct CDR3 sequences, under 12% of them singletons. Described time point: pre-sensitization, week 0. The treatment denotes: therapeutic diphenylcyclopropenone sensitization with weekly scalp DPC. The sequences come from whole blood, collected in connection with sensitization to the hapten diphenylcyclopropenone (DPC). Receptors originate from a man younger than 45 with alopecia areata. Some clones in this sample may be carry-over from other donors' samples.

This clonotype was recorded at least ten times. The chain carries TRBV27 and TRBJ2-7; weak D call: TRBD1 (8 bases). Germline-derived CDR1 and CDR2 are MNHEY and SMNVEV (reference sequence). V was pared by 5 bases and J by 2 bases, with 13 bases between. The CDR3 has 14 residues. CDR3 coding DNA: TGTGCCAGCAGTCGTACAGGGGGGGCCTACGAGCAGTACTTC. Translated, it gives CASSRTGGAYEQYF.

The sample holds a few counts of this clonotype. This chain connects TRBV19 to TRBJ1-4, with no clear D. Germline V gives CDR1 LNHDA, CDR2 SQIVND (reference sequence). The CDR3 runs to 15 residues. Trimming cost V 6 bases and J 3 bases, with 14 bases left between them. CDR3 sequence reads: CASRTYAAPNEKLFF. In nucleotides, the CDR3 is TGTGCCAGTAGGACCTATGCAGCACCTAATGAAAAACTGTTTTTT.

J is TRBJ1-4 and V is TRBV7-8; D perhaps matches TRBD1 (5 bases). This CDR3 region has 16 residues. The germline gives CDR1 SGHVS, CDR2 FQNEAQ. Trimming left V 2 bases short and J 6 bases short, with 16 bases between. The CDR3 DNA follows: TGTGCCAGCAGCTTATCGCTCGGGACGGGAGATGAAAAACTGTTTTTT. This sequence encodes CASSLSLGTGDEKLFF.

This clonotype was seen at least ten times. CDR3 sequence: CASREPGDYEQYF. The CDR3 coding sequence is TGTGCCAGCAGGGAACCGGGGGACTACGAGCAGTACTTC. The chain has TRBV6-5 and TRBJ2-7, with D perhaps matching TRBD2 (6 bases). The CDR3 extends over 13 amino acids. Germline V CDR1 and CDR2: MNHEY, SVGAGI. V was clipped by 6 bases and J by 3 bases, with 12 bases between them.

This clonotype has ten or more counts. The chain has TRBV20-1 and TRBJ1-1; D is uncertain. CDR3 length: 12 residues. Trimming shortened V by 4 bases and J by 6 bases, and 12 bases separated the two germline ends. From germline, CDR1 is DFQATT and CDR2 SNEGSKA (reference sequence). The CDR3 sequence: CSANIILPEAFF. The CDR3 region has the DNA TGCAGTGCTAACATAATCCTTCCTGAAGCTTTCTTT.

This clonotype was counted only a few times. The chain links TRBV12-3 or TRBV12-4 to TRBJ1-5; 7 positions agree with TRBD1. CDR3 length: 13 amino acids. V lost 6 bases to trimming and J lost 6 bases; unmatched junction nucleotides: 5. The CDR3 spells CASRAGDSQPQHF. The CDR3 DNA reads as TGTGCCAGCAGGGCCGGGGACAGTCAGCCCCAGCATTTT.

This clonotype has a handful of counts. The J gene is TRBJ1-5, the V gene TRBV7-8; the match to TRBD1 covers 10 bases. Germline V lookup: CDR1 SGHVS, CDR2 FQNEAQ. There are 16 residues in the CDR3. V lost 5 bases and J lost 6; bases outside the gene matches: 10. Written as DNA, the CDR3 is TGTGCCAGCAGCAGCCGGGACAGGGGAAGGGGTCAGCCCCAGCATTTT. Protein: CASSSRDRGRGQPQHF.

This clonotype appeared many times. J is TRBJ1-5 and V is TRBV11-2; D is unresolved. The CDR3 totals 13 residues. CDR1 and CDR2 (germline): SGHAT, FQNNGV. V lost 6 bases and J lost 9, with 15 bases in between. The CDR3 region has the DNA TGTGCCAGCAGGGGAGGTCAAGGTTTGCCCCAGCATTTT. Protein: CASRGGQGLPQHF.

The rearrangement uses TRBV11-2 and TRBJ2-3; TRBD2 matches at 8 bases. Per the germline V gene, CDR1 is SGHAT and CDR2 is FQNNGV. This CDR3 comprises 19 residues. With V trimmed by 6 bases and J by 5 bases, 22 bases remained unmatched. The CDR3 sequence: CASSHTPRAGGLTVDTQYF. The CDR3 nucleotides read TGTGCCAGCAGTCACACGCCCCGGGCGGGGGGACTCACAGTAGATACGCAGTATTTT.

The chain recombines TRBV24-1 with TRBJ1-1; D gene ambiguous. CDR1 is KGHDR, CDR2 SFDVKD, per germline. The CDR3 covers 12 residues. V was clipped by 12 bases and J by 2 bases, with 12 bases between them. CDR3 DNA sequence: TGTGCCGCCTCTAGCATAAACACTGAAGCTTTCTTT. Translated: CAASSINTEAFF.

The sample holds many counts of this clonotype. J is TRBJ2-3 and V is TRBV6-2 or TRBV6-3; 9 nucleotides line up with TRBD1. Germline CDR1 reads MNHEY; CDR2 reads SVGEGT. The CDR3 totals 18 residues. Trimming took 7 bases from V and 3 from J; bases not matched to a gene: 17. The CDR3 here is CASKPGYRGRMFTDTQYF. CDR3 nucleotide sequence: TGTGCCAGCAAACCCGGATACAGGGGGCGAATGTTTACAGATACGCAGTATTTT.